In its sample, the clone carrying this T cell receptor (beta chain) was seen many times. The record originates from a study of spatial heterogeneity in lung cancer. Noted time point: sample taken at primary tumor resection. Tumor, nontumor lung or frozen PBMC supplied whole RNA that was sequenced unsorted. Germline CDR1 and CDR2: KGHSH and LQKENI. The length of the CDR3 is 14 residues. Trimming removed 6 bases from V and 4 bases from J; junction bases left unmatched: 5. Individual TCR cDNA molecules each bore their own unique molecular identifier. TCRdb ran MiXCR on the 5' RACE reads and lists one entry per CDR3 protein. Of tens of thousands of distinct CDR3 sequences listed, approximately 12% are singletons.

This clonotype was sampled from a male donor with early-stage non-small cell lung cancer. The source material was PBMCs, sampled at surgery. The chain recombines TRBV18 with TRBJ2-7; 11 nucleotides line up with TRBD1. The CDR3 nucleotides read TGTGCCAGCTCGCCGGACAGGGGGCGGTACGAGCAGTACTTC. Protein sequence: CASSPDRGRYEQYF.